This TCR beta chain emerged from a study of spatial heterogeneity in lung cancer. The CDR3 runs to 16 residues. The trim removed 4 bases at V and 0 bases at J, leaving 6 bases unmatched. The V gene's germline CDR1 is SGHRS and CDR2 YFSETQ. Time point described: blood at routine non-recurrence follow-up after resection. Unsorted whole RNA from tumor, nontumor lung or frozen PBMC underwent sequencing. This clonotype has just a few counts. Individual TCR cDNA molecules each bore their own unique molecular identifier. TCRdb redid the calling of the 5' RACE reads with MiXCR, one entry per CDR3 protein. Of more than 95,000 distinct CDR3 sequences in the sample, 12% were seen once.

The starting material was PBMCs, obtained at follow-up. This sequence was found in a male donor with early-stage non-small cell lung cancer. This sequence joins TRBV5-1 and TRBJ2-3; 9 bases agree with TRBD2. The CDR3 sequence: CASSTGTSTSTDTQYF. In DNA, the CDR3 is TGCGCCAGCAGCACGGGGACTAGCACTAGCACAGATACGCAGTATTTT.